These T cell receptor beta chains were read from a single sample in a study of blood T cells in healthy people across ages. Via MiXCR, TCRdb re-called the 5' RACE reads, giving one row per CDR3 protein. The sample yields about 1,400,000 distinct CDR3 sequences, 40% to 50% seen once. The sequencing sample was made of blood. The receptors shown here come from a woman under 30 in good health. Each CDR3 is given with its conserved first and last residue. D genes are given only for firm matches. Clone sizes are given selectively: once, few, many, or a class where the clone is expanded.

j_gene,abundance,d_gene,v_gene,CDR3aa,CDR3nt
TRBJ1-2,few,NA,TRBV28,CASSFLDNYGYTF,TGTGCCAGCAGTTTTCTCGACAACTATGGCTACACCTTC
TRBJ1-1,NA,NA,TRBV10-3,CAIVRGGRDTEAFF,TGTGCCATCGTCCGAGGAGGCAGGGACACTGAAGCTTTCTTT
TRBJ2-1,few,NA,TRBV20-1,CSVLRLSSYNEQFF,TGCAGTGTACTCCGGTTGAGCTCCTACAATGAGCAGTTCTTC
TRBJ1-1,few,NA,TRBV29-1,CSVEGDEGRGWGSQAFF,TGCAGCGTTGAAGGAGACGAGGGTCGGGGTTGGGGGTCACAAGCTTTCTTT
TRBJ2-4,NA,NA,TRBV19,CASRRADKNIQYF,TGTGCCAGTAGACGGGCAGACAAAAACATTCAGTACTTC
TRBJ2-1,NA,TRBD2,TRBV9,CASSVAASGGNEQFF,TGTGCCAGCAGCGTAGCGGCTAGCGGGGGCAATGAGCAGTTCTTC
TRBJ2-7,few,NA,TRBV11-1,CASSSTGTLYEQYF,TGTGCCAGCAGCTCGACTGGAACACTTTACGAGCAGTACTTC
TRBJ1-2,NA,TRBD1,TRBV10-3,CAISESDWDRDGYGYTF,TGTGCCATCAGTGAGTCGGATTGGGACAGGGACGGTTATGGCTACACCTTC
TRBJ2-7,NA,TRBD2,TRBV9,CASSVGGTSGIYEQYF,TGTGCCAGCAGCGTAGGCGGGACTAGCGGTATCTACGAGCAGTACTTC
TRBJ2-1,few,TRBD2,TRBV14,CASSQDLLAALREQFF,TGTGCCAGCAGCCAAGATCTCCTAGCGGCCCTTAGGGAGCAGTTCTTC
TRBJ2-1,NA,NA,TRBV19,CASSDNGGYNEQFF,TGTGCCAGTAGCGACAACGGCGGCTACAATGAGCAGTTCTTC
TRBJ2-7,NA,TRBD2,TRBV4-1,CASSQGLAGYYSEQYF,TGCGCCAGCAGCCAAGGCCTAGCGGGATATTATAGCGAGCAGTACTTC
TRBJ2-3,many,NA,TRBV12-3/TRBV12-4,CASSRGSDTQYF,TGTGCCAGCAGTCGGGGTTCAGATACGCAGTATTTT
TRBJ2-3,few,NA,TRBV6-2/TRBV6-3,CASTLGDRAIGGTQYF,TGTGCCAGCACCTTAGGTGACAGGGCGATTGGAGGGACGCAGTATTTT
TRBJ2-5,NA,TRBD2,TRBV7-9,CASSAGLAGELEYF,TGTGCCAGCAGCGCTGGACTAGCGGGAGAATTGGAGTACTTC
TRBJ2-1,NA,TRBD2,TRBV10-3,CATQGALAGGKGNEQFF,TGTGCCACCCAGGGGGCTTTAGCGGGAGGTAAGGGCAATGAGCAGTTCTTC
TRBJ2-7,few,NA,TRBV7-2,CASSPSGSISYEQYF,TGTGCCAGCAGCCCCTCGGGGTCGATCTCCTACGAGCAGTACTTC
TRBJ2-7,NA,NA,TRBV5-1,CASSLAAGSPYEQYF,TGCGCCAGCAGCTTGGCGGCGGGGTCACCCTACGAGCAGTACTTC
TRBJ2-7,NA,TRBD2,TRBV28,CASSGSGGAYEQYF,TGTGCCAGCTCTGGTAGCGGGGGAGCCTACGAGCAGTACTTC
TRBJ2-2,once,NA,TRBV7-9,CASSLRLPGDPFAGELFF,TGTGCCAGCAGCTTACGTCTCCCGGGAGACCCATTCGCCGGGGAGCTGTTTTTT
TRBJ2-7,many,TRBD1,TRBV6-6,CASSPRQGAYEQYF,TGTGCCAGCAGTCCTCGACAGGGGGCTTACGAGCAGTACTTC
TRBJ2-2,NA,TRBD2,TRBV20-1,CSARVGASGNTGELFF,TGCAGTGCTAGAGTAGGGGCTAGCGGGAACACCGGGGAGCTGTTTTTT
TRBJ2-1,few,NA,TRBV12-3/TRBV12-4,CASRRQEYNEQFF,TGTGCCAGCCGACGACAGGAGTACAATGAGCAGTTCTTC
TRBJ2-2,once,TRBD1,TRBV5-1,CASSSDTDRGLFTGELFF,TGCGCCAGCAGCTCCGACACAGACAGGGGGCTATTTACCGGGGAGCTGTTTTTT
TRBJ2-3,NA,NA,TRBV7-9,CASSSGMNTQYF,TGTGCCAGCAGCTCCGGAATGAATACGCAGTATTTT
TRBJ2-7,NA,NA,TRBV11-2,CASSFRPRDTVLGNEQYF,TGTGCCAGCAGCTTTCGCCCGAGGGACACGGTCTTGGGGAATGAGCAGTACTTC
TRBJ2-1,NA,TRBD1,TRBV6-6,CASTKGQGGNEQFF,TGTGCCAGCACCAAAGGACAGGGGGGGAATGAGCAGTTCTTC
TRBJ1-2,many,NA,TRBV3-1,CASSQTDTPGDGYTF,TGTGCCAGCAGCCAGACGGACACCCCGGGGGATGGCTACACCTTC
TRBJ1-2,NA,NA,TRBV12-3/TRBV12-4,CASSGEIARGYGYTF,TGTGCCAGCAGTGGGGAGATCGCCAGGGGCTATGGCTACACCTTC
TRBJ1-2,few,NA,TRBV27,CASSPGVGPGGYTF,TGTGCCAGCAGTCCCGGGGTGGGTCCGGGAGGCTACACCTTC
TRBJ2-5,NA,NA,TRBV20-1,CSAREETLYF,TGCAGTGCTAGAGAAGAGACCCTGTACTTC
TRBJ2-5,NA,NA,TRBV29-1,CSVEREAGETQYF,TGCAGCGTTGAGAGGGAAGCAGGAGAGACCCAGTACTTC
TRBJ1-2,NA,TRBD1,TRBV19,CASSIRDRGGYTF,TGTGCCAGTAGTATCCGGGACAGGGGTGGCTACACCTTC
TRBJ2-7,few,NA,TRBV5-1,CATRTWDEQYF,TGCGCCACAAGGACCTGGGACGAGCAGTACTTC
TRBJ1-1,NA,NA,TRBV6-5,CASRAKGNTEAFF,TGTGCCAGCAGGGCGAAAGGGAACACTGAAGCTTTCTTT
TRBJ2-1,few,TRBD2,TRBV20-1,CSALGLEELHEQFF,TGCAGTGCTCTCGGACTAGAAGAGTTACATGAGCAGTTCTTC
TRBJ1-2,few,NA,TRBV29-1,CSVLGSTNYGYTF,TGCAGCGTCCTCGGTTCTACGAACTATGGCTACACCTTC
TRBJ1-2,NA,NA,TRBV4-2,CASSEPQAPEYGYTF,TGTGCCAGCAGCGAACCCCAGGCACCTGAGTATGGCTACACCTTC
TRBJ2-5,NA,NA,TRBV6-5,CASRGEGLQETQYF,TGTGCCAGCAGGGGAGAGGGGCTCCAAGAGACCCAGTACTTC
TRBJ2-7,few,NA,TRBV28,CASSVLLPDYEQYF,TGTGCCAGCAGTGTCCTCCTACCCGACTACGAGCAGTACTTC
TRBJ1-2,NA,TRBD1,TRBV12-3/TRBV12-4,CASSSTGPGYGYTF,TGTGCCAGCAGTTCGACAGGGCCGGGCTATGGCTACACCTTC